In this sample, the clone carrying this T cell receptor (beta chain) turned up a few times. This record comes from a study of T cell changes during pregnancy in multiple sclerosis. The assay was immunoSEQ multiplex PCR, and TCRdb's table has in-frame clones only and misses some. The data hold under 60,000 clones, with around nine tenths observed a single time. The CDR3 runs to 12 residues. The V gene's germline CDR1 is GTSNPN and CDR2 SVGIG (reference sequence). V dropped 3 bases and J dropped 4 bases, with 9 bases sitting between them. This sequence joins TRBV30 and TRBJ1-1; a possible D gene is TRBD1 (6 bases). The sample consisted of CD4+ T cells from peripheral blood mononuclear cells, taken in the second trimester of pregnancy. The TCR was taken from a female donor in good health, enrolled as a control in a pregnancy study. DNA of the CDR3: TGTGCCTGGAGGCTGACAGGCACTGAAGCTTTCTTT. Amino acid sequence: CAWRLTGTEAFF.